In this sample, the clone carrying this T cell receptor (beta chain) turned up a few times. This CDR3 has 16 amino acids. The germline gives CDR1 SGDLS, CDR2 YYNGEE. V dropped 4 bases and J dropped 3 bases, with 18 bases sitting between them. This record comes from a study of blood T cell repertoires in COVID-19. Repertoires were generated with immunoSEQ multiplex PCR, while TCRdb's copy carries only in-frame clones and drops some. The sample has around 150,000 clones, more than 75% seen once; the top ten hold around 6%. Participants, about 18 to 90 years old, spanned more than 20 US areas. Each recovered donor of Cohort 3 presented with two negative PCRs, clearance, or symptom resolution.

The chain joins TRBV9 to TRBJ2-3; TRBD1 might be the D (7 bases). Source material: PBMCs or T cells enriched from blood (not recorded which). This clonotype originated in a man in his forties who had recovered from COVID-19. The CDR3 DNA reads TGTGCCAGCAGCCGCCGCGGGGACAGAACTACAGATACGCAGTATTTT. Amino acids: CASSRRGDRTTDTQYF.